This T cell receptor beta chain was sequenced during a study of blood T cell repertoires in COVID-19. Authors' data handling: Estimation of nucleated cell counts relied on the amplification of reference gene primers. TCRdb keeps only in-frame clones here, not all; method: immunoSEQ multiplex PCR. V and J calls plus clone size are reproduced from that table; the DNA served to infer D and trimming. The table has 310,000 or so clones, around 90% seen once. Trimming cost V 1 base and J 0 bases; bases outside gene matches: 4. The germline V gene has CDR1 SGHVS and CDR2 FQNEAQ. The CDR3 covers 17 residues. In this sample, this clone turned up once. Participants were aged 18 to 89 years, lived in 25 or so US areas, and enrolled virtually.

Sample: PBMCs or T cells enriched from blood (not recorded which). The chain couples TRBV7-8 to TRBJ1-4; 8 bases agree with TRBD1. The origin of this receptor is a woman under 30 with acute COVID-19. DNA for the CDR3: TGTGCCAGCAGCTTAGGACAGGGGACGACAACTAATGAAAAACTGTTTTTT. As protein: CASSLGQGTTTNEKLFF.